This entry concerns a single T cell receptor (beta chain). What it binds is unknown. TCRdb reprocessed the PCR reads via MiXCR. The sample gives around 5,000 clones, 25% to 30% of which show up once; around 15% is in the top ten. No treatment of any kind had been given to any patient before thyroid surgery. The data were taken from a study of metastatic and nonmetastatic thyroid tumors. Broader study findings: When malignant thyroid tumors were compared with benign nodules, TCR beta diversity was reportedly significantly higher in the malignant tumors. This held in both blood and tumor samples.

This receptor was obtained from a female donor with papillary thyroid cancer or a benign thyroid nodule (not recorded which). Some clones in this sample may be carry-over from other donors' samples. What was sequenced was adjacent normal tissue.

The CDR3 sequence is CASSLDRTGELFF. Written as DNA, the CDR3 is TGCGCCAGCAGCTTGGACCGAACGGGGGAGCTGTTTTTT. The J gene is TRBJ2-2, the V gene TRBV5-1; no firm D call. The V and J ends lost 0 bases and 8 bases respectively, with 8 bases between them. The germline V gene encodes CDR1 SGHRS and CDR2 YFSETQ. This CDR3 comprises 13 residues.